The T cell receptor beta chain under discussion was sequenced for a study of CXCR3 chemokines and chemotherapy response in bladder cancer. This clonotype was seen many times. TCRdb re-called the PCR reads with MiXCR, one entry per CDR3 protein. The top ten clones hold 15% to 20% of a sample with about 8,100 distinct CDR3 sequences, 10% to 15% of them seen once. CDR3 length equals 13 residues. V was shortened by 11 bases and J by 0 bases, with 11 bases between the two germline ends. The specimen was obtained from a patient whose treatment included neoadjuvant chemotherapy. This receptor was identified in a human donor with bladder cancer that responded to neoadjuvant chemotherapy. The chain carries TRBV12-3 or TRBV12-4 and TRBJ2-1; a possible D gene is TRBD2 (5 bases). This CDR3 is CAVKRSSYNEQFF. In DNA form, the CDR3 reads TGTGCCGTGAAGCGGAGCTCCTACAATGAGCAGTTCTTC.